This TCR beta chain was recorded in a study of radiotherapy plus CTLA-4 blockade in lung cancer. Findings of the study overall: Best predicting response, reportedly, were early blood T cell clone dynamics, with interferon-beta.

The table came from immunoSEQ multiplex PCR; TCRdb's copy has only in-frame clones and leaves some out. The table lists 40,000 to 50,000 clones, 82% of them singletons, with about 3.3% in the top ten. Comment on this clone: Its antigen is currently unknown.

The V segment lost 6 bases and the J segment 2 bases; nucleotides outside the gene matches: 4. The germline V gene encodes CDR1 SGHTA and CDR2 FQGTGA. This CDR3 region has 14 residues. The sample was peripheral blood, taken from a patient treated with radiotherapy plus ipilimumab. This TCR derives from a human donor with non-small cell lung cancer who had stable disease on radiotherapy plus ipilimumab. The V call is TRBV7-3, the J call TRBJ2-3, with TRBD1 matching over 8 bases. The CDR3 spells CASSPGQATDTQYF. As DNA, the CDR3 is TGTGCCAGCAGTCCGGGACAGGCCACAGATACGCAGTATTTT.